Listed below are T cell receptor beta chains from one sample, sequenced in a study of untreated major depressive disorder. Some clones are missing from TCRdb's copy, which holds only in-frame ones; the method was immunoSEQ multiplex PCR. The sample lists tens of thousands of clones, around 87% occurring once. Source material: CD4+ T cells from PBMCs. The source is a woman in her 30s in good health. Both conserved end residues are part of each CDR3. The order of the fields is clone size, V gene, J gene, CDR3 protein. The size entry is marked missing in some rows and otherwise reads once, few, many or a size class.

size: .
V: TRBV6-5
J: TRBJ2-7
CDR3: CASSRRQGAHEQYF

size: .
V: TRBV2
J: TRBJ2-5
CDR3: CASSAGRQETQYF

size: .
V: TRBV7-9
J: TRBJ2-5
CDR3: CASSPGGSETQYF

size: .
V: TRBV25-1
J: TRBJ2-1
CDR3: CASYLNEQFF

size: .
V: TRBV2
J: TRBJ2-3
CDR3: CASSAWPTDTQYF

size: .
V: TRBV7-2
J: TRBJ1-6
CDR3: CASRRLLNSPLHF

size: once
V: TRBV6-6
J: TRBJ1-5
CDR3: CASRETGGDQPQHF

size: .
V: TRBV30
J: TRBJ1-2
CDR3: CAWSRGGDYGYTF

size: .
V: TRBV7-3
J: TRBJ2-3
CDR3: CASSPRPGDTQYF

size: .
V: TRBV28
J: TRBJ2-5
CDR3: CASSRGAAQETQYF

size: .
V: TRBV6-5
J: TRBJ2-1
CDR3: CASSRQGAAYNEQFF

size: .
V: TRBV6-5
J: TRBJ1-6
CDR3: CASSYSIQGNSPLHF

size: .
V: TRBV29-1
J: TRBJ2-1
CDR3: CSVEVDNEQFF

size: .
V: TRBV30
J: TRBJ2-3
CDR3: CAWSGGSRGGWDTQYF

size: few
V: TRBV28
J: TRBJ1-2
CDR3: CASAGPGENYGYTF

size: .
V: TRBV18
J: TRBJ2-7
CDR3: CASSRGTDRTYEQYF

size: .
V: TRBV15
J: TRBJ2-1
CDR3: CATSRATSGVYNEQFF

size: once
V: TRBV11-2
J: TRBJ2-7
CDR3: CASSLEQVDEQYF

size: .
V: TRBV28
J: TRBJ2-5
CDR3: CASSGAGVQETQYF

size: .
V: TRBV5-5
J: TRBJ2-7
CDR3: CASSLNGSRGGRQYEQYF

size: .
V: TRBV7-3
J: TRBJ2-3
CDR3: CASSELAGGQVTQYF

size: once
V: TRBV4-3
J: TRBJ1-1
CDR3: CASSQDTGGLSEAFF

size: .
V: TRBV18
J: TRBJ2-3
CDR3: CASSASGGLDTQYF

size: once
V: TRBV5-5
J: TRBJ1-4
CDR3: CASSLGTATNEKLFF

size: .
V: TRBV7-9
J: TRBJ2-2
CDR3: CASKSEATGELFF

size: .
V: TRBV11-3
J: TRBJ1-2
CDR3: CARPGNAGYTF

size: once
V: TRBV19
J: TRBJ2-5
CDR3: CASRGTGVKQETQYF

size: .
V: TRBV27
J: TRBJ2-5
CDR3: CASSTRTKETQYF

size: once
V: TRBV18
J: TRBJ1-1
CDR3: CASSPGGQGRFHTEAFF

size: .
V: TRBV5-1
J: TRBJ1-2
CDR3: CASSPGGGAYGYTF

size: .
V: TRBV2
J: TRBJ1-2
CDR3: CASSEGRGYGYTF

size: .
V: TRBV19
J: TRBJ2-7
CDR3: CASSLDTGLVYEQYF

size: .
V: TRBV30
J: TRBJ1-1
CDR3: CAWSVSRPNTEAFF

size: .
V: TRBV7-7
J: TRBJ2-1
CDR3: CASSRDPEGNEQFF

size: .
V: TRBV30
J: TRBJ1-1
CDR3: CAWSRGSTEAFF

size: .
V: TRBV5-1
J: TRBJ1-1
CDR3: CASSLAGNTEAFF

size: .
V: TRBV7-2
J: TRBJ1-6
CDR3: CASSGQGRDNSPLHF

size: .
V: TRBV5-5
J: TRBJ2-7
CDR3: CASSRHGTGTNEQYF

size: .
V: TRBV27
J: TRBJ1-6
CDR3: CASSDRGVGSPLHF

size: .
V: TRBV28
J: TRBJ1-5
CDR3: CASGGSQPQHF

size: .
V: TRBV19
J: TRBJ1-5
CDR3: CASSMEAGRNQPQHF

size: .
V: TRBV7-2
J: TRBJ1-1
CDR3: CASSLLSGGGGIGTEAFF

size: .
V: TRBV11-2
J: TRBJ2-3
CDR3: CASSRHSGNTDTQYF

size: .
V: TRBV27
J: TRBJ2-2
CDR3: CASSLISAVNTGELFF

size: .
V: TRBV7-2
J: TRBJ1-1
CDR3: CASSEQGTEAFF

size: .
V: TRBV19
J: TRBJ1-2
CDR3: CASRSDNYGYTF

size: .
V: TRBV19
J: TRBJ1-5
CDR3: CASSFGGGRYSNQPQHF

size: few
V: TRBV11-3
J: TRBJ2-6
CDR3: CASSLSGTGANVLTF

size: .
V: TRBV28
J: TRBJ2-3
CDR3: CASSPGGSTDTQYF

size: .
V: TRBV4-1
J: TRBJ2-6
CDR3: CASSQILARGTGEGANVLTF

size: .
V: TRBV7-7
J: TRBJ2-5
CDR3: CASSLAGLWETQYF

size: .
V: TRBV25-1
J: TRBJ1-2
CDR3: CASSDPSASYGYTF

size: .
V: TRBV7-3
J: TRBJ2-2
CDR3: CASSPDPGELFF